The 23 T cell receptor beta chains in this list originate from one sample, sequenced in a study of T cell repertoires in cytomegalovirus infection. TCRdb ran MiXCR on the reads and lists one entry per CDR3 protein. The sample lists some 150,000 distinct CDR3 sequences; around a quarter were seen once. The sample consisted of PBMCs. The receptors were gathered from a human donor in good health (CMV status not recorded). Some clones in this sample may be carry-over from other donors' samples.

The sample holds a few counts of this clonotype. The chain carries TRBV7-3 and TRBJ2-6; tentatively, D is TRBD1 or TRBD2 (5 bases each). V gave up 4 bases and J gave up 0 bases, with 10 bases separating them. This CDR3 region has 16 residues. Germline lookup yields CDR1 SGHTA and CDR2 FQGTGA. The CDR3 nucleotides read TGTGCCAGCAGCTCGGGGCCTACCTCTGGGGCCAACGTCCTGACTTTC. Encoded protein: CASSSGPTSGANVLTF.

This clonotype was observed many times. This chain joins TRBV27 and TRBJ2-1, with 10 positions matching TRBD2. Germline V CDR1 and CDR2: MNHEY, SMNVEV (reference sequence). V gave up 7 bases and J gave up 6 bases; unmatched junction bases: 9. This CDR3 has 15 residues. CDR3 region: CASKNPAGGINEQFF. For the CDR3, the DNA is TGTGCCAGCAAAAATCCAGCGGGAGGGATCAATGAGCAGTTCTTC.

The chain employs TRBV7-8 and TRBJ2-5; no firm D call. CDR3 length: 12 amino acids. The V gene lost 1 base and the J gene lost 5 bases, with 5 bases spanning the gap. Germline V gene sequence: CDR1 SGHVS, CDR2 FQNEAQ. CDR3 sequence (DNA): TGTGCCAGCAGCTTAGGGTTTGAGACCCAGTACTTC. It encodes CASSLGFETQYF.

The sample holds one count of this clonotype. This chain's CDR3 is CAISESPRGGGAYF. Here the CDR3 DNA reads TGTGCCATCAGTGAGAGTCCCCGCGGGGGAGGTGCGTACTTC. V is TRBV10-3 and J is TRBJ2-7, with TRBD2 matching 7 bases. The germline V gene encodes CDR1 ENHRY and CDR2 SYGVKD. Trimming at V came to 2 bases and at J to 12 bases, leaving 13 bases not matched to a gene. The CDR3 covers 14 residues.

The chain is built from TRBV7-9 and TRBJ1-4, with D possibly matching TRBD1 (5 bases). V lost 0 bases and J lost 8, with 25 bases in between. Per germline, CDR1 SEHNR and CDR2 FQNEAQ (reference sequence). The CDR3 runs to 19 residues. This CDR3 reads CASSLAGEGLWTLREKLFF. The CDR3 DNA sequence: TGTGCCAGCAGCTTAGCAGGCGAGGGGCTCTGGACTCTAAGGGAAAAACTGTTTTTT. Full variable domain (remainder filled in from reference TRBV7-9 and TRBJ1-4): DTGVSQNPRHKITKRGQNVTFRCDPISEHNRLYWYRQTLGQGPEFLTYFQNEAQLEKSRLLSDRFSAERPKGSFSTLEIQRTEQGDSAMYLCASSLAGEGLWTLREKLFFGSGTQLSVL.

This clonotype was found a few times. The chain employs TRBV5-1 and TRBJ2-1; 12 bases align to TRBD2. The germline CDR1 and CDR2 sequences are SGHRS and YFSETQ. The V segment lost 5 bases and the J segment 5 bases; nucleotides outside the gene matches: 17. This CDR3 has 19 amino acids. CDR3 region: CASSPRALGRTSGNNEQFF. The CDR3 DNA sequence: TGCGCCAGCAGTCCTAGAGCACTGGGCCGGACTAGCGGGAACAATGAGCAGTTCTTC.

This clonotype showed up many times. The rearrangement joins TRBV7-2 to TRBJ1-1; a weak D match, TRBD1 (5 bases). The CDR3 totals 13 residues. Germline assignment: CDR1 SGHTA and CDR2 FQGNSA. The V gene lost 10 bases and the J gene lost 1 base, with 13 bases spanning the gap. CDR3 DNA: TGTGCCACCAGTTCGGGGGGGAACACTGAAGCTTTCTTT. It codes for CATSSGGNTEAFF.

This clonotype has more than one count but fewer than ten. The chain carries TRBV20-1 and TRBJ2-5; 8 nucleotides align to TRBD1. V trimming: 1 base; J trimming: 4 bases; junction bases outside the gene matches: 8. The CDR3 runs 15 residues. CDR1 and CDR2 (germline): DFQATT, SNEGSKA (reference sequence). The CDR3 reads CSARAPGGRGETQYF. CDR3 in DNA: TGCAGTGCTAGAGCCCCAGGGGGCAGAGGAGAGACCCAGTACTTC.

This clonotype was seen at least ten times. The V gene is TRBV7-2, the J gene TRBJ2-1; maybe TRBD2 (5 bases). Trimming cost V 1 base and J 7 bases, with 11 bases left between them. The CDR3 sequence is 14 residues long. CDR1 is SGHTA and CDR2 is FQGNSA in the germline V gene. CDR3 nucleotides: TGTGCCAGCAGCTTAGTAGAGGGTGGGAATGAGCAGTTCTTC. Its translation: CASSLVEGGNEQFF.

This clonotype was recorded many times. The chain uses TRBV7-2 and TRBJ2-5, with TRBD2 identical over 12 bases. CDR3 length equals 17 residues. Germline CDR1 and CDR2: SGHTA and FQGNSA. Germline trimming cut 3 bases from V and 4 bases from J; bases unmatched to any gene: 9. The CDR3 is CASSFGTSGLRGETQYF. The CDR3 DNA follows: TGTGCCAGCAGCTTTGGGACTAGCGGGCTACGGGGAGAGACCCAGTACTTC. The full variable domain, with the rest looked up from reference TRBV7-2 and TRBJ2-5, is GAGVSQSPSNKVTEKGKDVELRCDPISGHTALYWYRQSLGQGLEFLIYFQGNSAPDKSGLPSDRFSAERTGGSVSTLTIQRTQQEDSAVYLCASSFGTSGLRGETQYFGPGTRLLVL.

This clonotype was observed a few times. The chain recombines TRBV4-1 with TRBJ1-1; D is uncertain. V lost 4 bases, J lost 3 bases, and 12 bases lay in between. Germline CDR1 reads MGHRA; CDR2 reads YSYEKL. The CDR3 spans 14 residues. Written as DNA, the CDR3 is TGCGCCAGCAGCCGCCTCGGACGAGACACTGAAGCTTTCTTT. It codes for CASSRLGRDTEAFF.

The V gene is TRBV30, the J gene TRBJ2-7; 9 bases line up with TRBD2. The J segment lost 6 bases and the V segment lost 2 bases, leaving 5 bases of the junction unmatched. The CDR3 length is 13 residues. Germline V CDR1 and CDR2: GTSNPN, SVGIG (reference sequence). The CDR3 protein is CAWSRREGLEQYF. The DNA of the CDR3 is TGTGCCTGGAGTAGGCGGGAGGGTCTCGAGCAGTACTTC.

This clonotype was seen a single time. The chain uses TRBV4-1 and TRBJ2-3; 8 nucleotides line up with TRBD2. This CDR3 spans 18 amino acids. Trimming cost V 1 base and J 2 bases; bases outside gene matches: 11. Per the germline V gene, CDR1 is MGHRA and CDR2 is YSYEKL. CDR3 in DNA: TGCGCCAGCAGCCAAGGTGTAGGCGGGGGGCTGTACACAGATACGCAGTATTTT. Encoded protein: CASSQGVGGGLYTDTQYF.

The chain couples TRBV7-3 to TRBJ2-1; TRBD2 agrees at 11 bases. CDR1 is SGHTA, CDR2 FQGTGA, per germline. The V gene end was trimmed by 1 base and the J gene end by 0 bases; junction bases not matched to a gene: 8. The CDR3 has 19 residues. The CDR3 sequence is CASSLSPSGGHSSYNEQFF. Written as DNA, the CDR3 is TGTGCCAGCAGCTTAAGTCCTAGCGGGGGGCACAGCTCCTACAATGAGCAGTTCTTC.

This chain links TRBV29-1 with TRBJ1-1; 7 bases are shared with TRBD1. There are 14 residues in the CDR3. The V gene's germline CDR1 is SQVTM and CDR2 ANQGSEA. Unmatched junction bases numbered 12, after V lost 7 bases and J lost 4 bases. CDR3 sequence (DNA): TGCAGCGCTACTGTGGGAGGGGGCCTCACTGAAGCTTTCTTT. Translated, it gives CSATVGGGLTEAFF.

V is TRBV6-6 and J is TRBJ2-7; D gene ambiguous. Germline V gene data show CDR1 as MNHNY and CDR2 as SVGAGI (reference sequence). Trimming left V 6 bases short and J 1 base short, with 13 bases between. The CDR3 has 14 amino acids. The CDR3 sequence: CASSYLSRSYEQYF. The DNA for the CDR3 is TGTGCCAGCAGCTACCTTAGCAGATCCTACGAGCAGTACTTC.

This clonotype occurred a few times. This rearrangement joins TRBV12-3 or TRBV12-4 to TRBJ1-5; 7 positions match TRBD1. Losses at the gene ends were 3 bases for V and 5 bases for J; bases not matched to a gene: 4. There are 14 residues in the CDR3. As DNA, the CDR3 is TGTGCCAGCAGTTTCACAGGGGTCGATCAGCCCCAGCATTTT. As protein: CASSFTGVDQPQHF.

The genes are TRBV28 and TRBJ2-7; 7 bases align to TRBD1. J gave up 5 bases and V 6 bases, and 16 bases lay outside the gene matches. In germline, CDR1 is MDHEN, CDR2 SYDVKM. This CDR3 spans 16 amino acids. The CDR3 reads CASSQSTTGNYNEQYF. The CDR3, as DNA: TGTGCCAGCAGCCAGTCCACGACAGGGAATTACAACGAGCAGTACTTC.

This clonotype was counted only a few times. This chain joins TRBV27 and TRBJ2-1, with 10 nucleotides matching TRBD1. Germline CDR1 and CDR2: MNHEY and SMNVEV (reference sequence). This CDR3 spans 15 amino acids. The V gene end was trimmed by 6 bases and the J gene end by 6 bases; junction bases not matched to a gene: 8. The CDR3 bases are TGTGCCAGCAGAGTACCGGGACAGGGGAGCAATGAGCAGTTCTTC. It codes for CASRVPGQGSNEQFF.

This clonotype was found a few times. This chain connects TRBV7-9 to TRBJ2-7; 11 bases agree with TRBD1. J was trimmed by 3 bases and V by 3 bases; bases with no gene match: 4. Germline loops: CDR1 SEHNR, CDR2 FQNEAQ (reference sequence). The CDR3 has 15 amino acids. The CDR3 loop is CASSFSGTGGYEQYF. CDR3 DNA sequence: TGTGCCAGCAGCTTCTCCGGGACAGGGGGCTACGAGCAGTACTTC.

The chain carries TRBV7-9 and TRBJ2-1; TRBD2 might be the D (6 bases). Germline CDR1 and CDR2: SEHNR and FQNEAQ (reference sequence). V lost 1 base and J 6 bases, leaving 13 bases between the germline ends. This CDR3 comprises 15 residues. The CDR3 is CASSLGPRAGNEQFF. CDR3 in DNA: TGTGCCAGCAGCTTAGGACCCCGAGCGGGCAATGAGCAGTTCTTC.

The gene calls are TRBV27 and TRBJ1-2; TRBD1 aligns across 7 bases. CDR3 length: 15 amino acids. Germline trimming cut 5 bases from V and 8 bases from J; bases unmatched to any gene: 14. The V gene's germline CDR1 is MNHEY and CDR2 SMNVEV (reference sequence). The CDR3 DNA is TGTGCCAGCAGTCAGACTACAGGGGTTCCTAAGGGCTACACCTTC. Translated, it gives CASSQTTGVPKGYTF.

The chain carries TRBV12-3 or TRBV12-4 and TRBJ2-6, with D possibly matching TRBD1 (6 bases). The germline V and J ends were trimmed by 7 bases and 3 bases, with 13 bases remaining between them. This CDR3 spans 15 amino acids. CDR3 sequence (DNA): TGTGCCAGCACCTCCCAGGGGCTTGGGGCCAACGTCCTGACTTTC. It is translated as CASTSQGLGANVLTF.